A selection of T cell receptor beta chains follows, all from one sample in a study of cytomegalovirus exposure and HLA in healthy donors. Sequencing was performed with immunoSEQ multiplex PCR; in TCRdb, only in-frame clones are kept and a portion is missing. The table has about 150,000 clones, around four fifths seen once. Sequenced sample: PBMCs. The receptors stem from a boy aged 2-9 years in good health and CMV-seronegative. CDR3s include the opening cysteine and the closing phenylalanine or tryptophan.

j_gene | v_gene | CDR3aa
TRBJ1-1 | TRBV7-6 | CASSLDRTKNTEAFF
TRBJ1-2 | TRBV19 | CASSLYTGRVDGYTF
TRBJ2-1 | TRBV6-5 | CASSYGAGSGNEQFF
TRBJ2-7 | TRBV2 | CASSTAGVAYEQYF
TRBJ1-1 | TRBV5-6 | CASSWDRGNTEAFF
TRBJ2-7 | TRBV4-1 | CASSHPGTSGSSYEQYF
TRBJ2-4 | TRBV12-5 | CASGWGRGLENIQYF
. | TRBV5-1 | CASTYDRGREQYF
TRBJ1-3 | TRBV5-5 | CASSLGIGDSGNTIYF
TRBJ1-5 | TRBV5-5 | CASSRGTGDQPQHF
TRBJ1-1 | TRBV5-6 | CASSPTGTGADTEAFF
TRBJ1-2 | TRBV27 | CASSLIGGLNYGYTF
TRBJ2-7 | TRBV9 | CASSFGLAEGYEQYF
TRBJ2-7 | TRBV25-1 | CASSTRGRMQHEQYF
TRBJ1-2 | TRBV29-1 | CSVESSVYGYTF
TRBJ2-5 | TRBV27 | CASSPGQGGIETQYF
TRBJ2-7 | TRBV11-3 | CASSSPTRGAPYEQYF
TRBJ2-1 | TRBV7-3 | CASSLGGTNEQFF
TRBJ2-7 | TRBV27 | CASSLSAGAAYHEQYF
TRBJ2-2 | TRBV28 | CASSFHPGYTGELFF
TRBJ2-1 | TRBV7-3 | CASSSPVGTGGLDEQFF
TRBJ2-7 | TRBV7-9 | CASSSRGGGAGFFNEQYF
TRBJ1-5 | TRBV6-1 | CASRQGSPQPQHF
TRBJ2-5 | TRBV7-3 | CASSLSGLGETQYF
TRBJ2-7 | TRBV7-8 | CASSPGLTSYEQYF
TRBJ2-1 | TRBV6-5 | CASSYSTSGNNEQFF
TRBJ1-4 | TRBV29-1 | CSVAVQGAVGREKLFF
TRBJ1-2 | TRBV14 | CASSPLRGLDYGYTF
TRBJ2-5 | TRBV6-5 | CASSLTGEETQYF
TRBJ1-5 | TRBV18 | CASSPGTELSPQHF
TRBJ2-1 | TRBV29-1 | CSVHADEQFF
TRBJ2-1 | TRBV7-8 | CASSLDLSRGRNNEQFF
TRBJ2-7 | TRBV4-3 | CASSQDIPAGAYEQYF
TRBJ2-7 | TRBV6-1 | CASSEESGSSYEQYF
TRBJ2-3 | TRBV20-1 | CSARGVDTQYF
TRBJ2-5 | TRBV7-2 | CASSSPTRTGGRTETQYF
TRBJ2-7 | TRBV9 | CASSPTGFRSYEQYF
TRBJ2-3 | TRBV7-8 | CASSLVGGDTDTQYF
TRBJ2-5 | TRBV6-5 | CASSSTPRGGETQYF
TRBJ2-7 | TRBV29-1 | CSVEFGSRSSYEQYF
TRBJ2-2 | TRBV7-3 | CASSPSGTLNTGELFF
TRBJ2-7 | TRBV28 | CASSLEGVYEQYF
TRBJ1-1 | TRBV7-2 | CASSNSHVNTEAFF
TRBJ2-1 | TRBV27 | CASSLLNEQFF
TRBJ2-2 | TRBV5-1 | CASSGRDGGTGELFF
TRBJ1-2 | TRBV28 | CASTSLRGPYGYTF
TRBJ1-3 | TRBV7-2 | CASSPYGEGSGNTIYF
TRBJ1-2 | TRBV2 | CASSPGPGQGANGYTF
TRBJ1-1 | TRBV15 | CATSRDSGAQGAFF
TRBJ1-1 | TRBV2 | CASRSPNRAVNTEAFF
TRBJ1-2 | TRBV20-1 | CSAQGVYGYTF
TRBJ2-1 | TRBV5-6 | CASSPVAGRGLNEQFF
TRBJ1-4 | TRBV7-9 | CSSSNRDRGANEKLFF
TRBJ2-1 | TRBV7-9 | CASSAKGHLNEQFF
TRBJ2-1 | TRBV9 | CASSGGTTGNEQFF
TRBJ2-7 | TRBV29-1 | CSVRLAGGPTYEQYF
TRBJ2-7 | TRBV18 | CASSPILAGESEQYF
TRBJ1-2 | TRBV13 | CASSRPGESLASDGYTF